Shown below are 31 T cell receptor beta chains from a single sample sequenced in a study of breast tumors, draining lymph nodes, adjacent tissues. MiXCR was run by TCRdb on the multiplex PCR reads, yielding one entry per CDR3 protein. The sample carries fewer than 200,000 distinct CDR3 sequences, roughly a third recorded once. The lymph nodes were axillary draining lymph nodes from breast cancer patients. The sequenced sample consisted of axillary lymph node tissue. The receptors stem from a female donor with breast cancer. Some clones in this sample may be carry-over from other donors' samples.

This clonotype was observed at least ten times. The V and J genes are TRBV6-2 or TRBV6-3 and TRBJ1-3, with D tentatively TRBD1 (5 bases). The CDR3 loop spans 14 amino acids. Per the germline V gene, CDR1 is MNHEY and CDR2 is SVGEGT. Trimming pared 6 bases from V and 4 bases from J, leaving 13 bases between. The CDR3 sequence: CASRNPGRGNTIYF. The CDR3 DNA is TGTGCCAGCAGAAATCCGGGACGCGGAAACACCATATATTTT.

The chain uses TRBV6-1 and TRBJ2-3; D might be TRBD1 (6 bases). Trimming left V 4 bases short and J 4 bases short, with 15 bases between. The CDR3 has 15 residues. The germline V gene has CDR1 MNHNS and CDR2 SASEGT. The CDR3 spells CASSVGHSSPDTQYF. In DNA form, the CDR3 reads TGTGCCAGCAGTGTGGGACACTCTAGCCCAGATACGCAGTATTTT.

This clonotype was seen repeatedly, ten times or more. For the CDR3, the DNA is TGTGCCAGCAGCTTAGTAGGGATCAATGGCTACACCTTC. This translates into CASSLVGINGYTF. The V gene is TRBV11-2, the J gene TRBJ1-2; no clear D. V was trimmed by 1 base and J by 6 bases, leaving 9 bases between them. Germline CDR1 is SGHAT and CDR2 is FQNNGV. The CDR3 has 13 amino acids. The full variable domain, with the rest looked up from reference TRBV11-2 and TRBJ1-2, is EAGVAQSPRYKIIEKRQSVAFWCNPISGHATLYWYQQILGQGPKLLIQFQNNGVVDDSQLPKDRFSAERLKGVDSTLKIQPAKLEDSAVYLCASSLVGINGYTFGSGTRLTVV.

The chain carries TRBV24-1 and TRBJ2-3; weak D call: TRBD2 (7 bases). CDR1 is KGHDR, CDR2 SFDVKD, per germline. There are 16 residues in the CDR3. V was cut by 8 bases and J by 1 base, with 18 bases left in between. The CDR3 nucleotides read TGTGCCACCAACAAGGGGGGGACTACTGGCACAGATACGCAGTATTTT. This sequence encodes CATNKGGTTGTDTQYF.

This sequence joins TRBV6-6 and TRBJ2-5, with 8 positions matching TRBD1. V trimming: 5 bases; J trimming: 1 base; junction bases outside the gene matches: 6. The CDR3 covers 15 residues. CDR1 and CDR2 (germline): MNHNY, SVGAGI (reference sequence). CDR3 sequence reads: CASSLHDRGQETQYF. CDR3 coding DNA: TGTGCCAGCAGTCTCCACGACAGGGGCCAAGAGACCCAGTACTTC.

This clonotype was detected ten times or more. The rearrangement links TRBV19 to TRBJ1-2; D call uncertain. The CDR3 covers 16 residues. The V gene's germline CDR1 is LNHDA and CDR2 SQIVND (reference sequence). The V end was cut by 5 bases, the J end by 7 bases, with 23 bases between. As DNA, the CDR3 is TGTGCCAGTAGTGACCCCGGTAGCACCGAAAGGGCTGGCTACACCTTC. Amino acids: CASSDPGSTERAGYTF.

At least ten counts were recorded for this clonotype. The genes are TRBV19 and TRBJ1-3, with D unclear. Trimming took off 3 bases at V and 0 bases at J, with 15 bases between the two ends. There are 17 residues in the CDR3. Germline-derived CDR1 and CDR2 are LNHDA and SQIVND (reference sequence). CDR3 region: CASSIQMAVSSGNTIYF. As DNA, the CDR3 is TGTGCCAGTAGTATCCAAATGGCGGTTAGCTCTGGAAACACCATATATTTT. Drawing the rest from reference TRBV19 and TRBJ1-3, the complete variable domain is DGGITQSPKYLFRKEGQNVTLSCEQNLNHDAMYWYRQDPGQGLRLIYYSQIVNDFQKGDIAEGYSVSREKKESFPLTVTSAQKNPTAFYLCASSIQMAVSSGNTIYFGEGSWLTVV.

This clonotype was detected ten times or more. The rearrangement uses TRBV19 and TRBJ1-3; D call uncertain. V lost 5 bases and J lost 0, with 14 bases in between. Germline CDR1 and CDR2: LNHDA and SQIVND (reference sequence). This CDR3 contains 16 residues. The CDR3 DNA follows: TGTGCCAGTAGTGTGCATCCACCTTTCTCTGGAAACACCATATATTTT. It encodes CASSVHPPFSGNTIYF.

The genes are TRBV4-2 and TRBJ2-3; 14 bases match TRBD2. Germline CDR1 and CDR2: LGHNA and YNFKEQ. This CDR3 comprises 17 residues. Unmatched junction bases numbered 6, after V lost 3 bases and J lost 4 bases. The chain's CDR3 is CASSQAGLAGGADTQYF. As DNA, the CDR3 is TGTGCCAGCAGCCAGGCCGGACTAGCGGGAGGAGCAGATACGCAGTATTTT.

The genes are TRBV13 and TRBJ2-2, with 9 bases matching TRBD2. CDR1 is PRHDT, CDR2 FYEKMQ, per germline (reference sequence). With 3 bases clipped from V and 7 bases from J, the junction kept 3 bases outside the gene matches. This CDR3 has 14 amino acids. This chain's CDR3 is CASSFRGGDGELFF. Here the CDR3 DNA reads TGTGCCAGCAGCTTTCGCGGGGGGGACGGGGAGCTGTTTTTT.

To note about this clonotype: This may arise from a read error, as a much more abundant clone is one base away. The rearrangement links TRBV5-6 to TRBJ1-5; D is undetermined. The germline V gene has CDR1 SGHDT and CDR2 YYEEEE. This CDR3 region has 18 residues. The CDR3 loop reads CASGFRIVFHNSNQPQHF. In nucleotides, the CDR3 is TGTGCCAGCGGCTTTCGCATCGTATTTCATAATAGCAATCAGCCCCAGCATTTT.

This clonotype came up many times. The chain uses TRBV5-6 and TRBJ2-2; D is perhaps TRBD1 (5 bases). The CDR3 length is 15 residues. CDR1 and CDR2 (germline): SGHDT, YYEEEE. Deletions cut 4 bases from V and 3 bases from J, with 13 bases between. The CDR3 loop is CASSRVDRYTGELFF. The CDR3 coding sequence is TGTGCCAGCAGCCGAGTCGACAGATACACCGGGGAGCTGTTTTTT. Variable domain in full (rest from reference TRBV5-6 and TRBJ2-2): DAGVTQSPTHLIKTRGQQVTLRCSPKSGHDTVSWYQQALGQGPQFIFQYYEEEERQRGNFPDRFSGHQFPNYSSELNVNALLLGDSALYLCASSRVDRYTGELFFGEGSRLTVL.

This clonotype has ten or more counts. Here the CDR3 DNA reads TGCAGTGCTAGAGAAGTTATTGGGGCCCGAAGGAATTCACCCCTCCACTTT. This gives the protein CSAREVIGARRNSPLHF. The chain recombines TRBV20-1 with TRBJ1-6; possible D gene TRBD1, 5 bases. Between the trimmed V and J ends, which lost 0 bases and 7 bases, there was a span of 19 bases. Per germline, CDR1 DFQATT and CDR2 SNEGSKA (reference sequence). The CDR3 runs 17 residues.

This clonotype occurred a few times. A much larger clone lies a single base off, so this may be a read error. The CDR3 loop is CASSLVQDGAYEQYF. The DNA for the CDR3 is TGTGCCAGCAGCTTAGTGCAGGACGGAGCCTACGAGCAGTACTTC. The gene calls are TRBV7-9 and TRBJ2-7; D is undetermined. V lost 1 base and J lost 2, with 12 bases in between. Germline V gives CDR1 SEHNR, CDR2 FQNEAQ (reference sequence). There are 15 residues in the CDR3. The entire variable domain, with the rest obtained from reference TRBV7-9 and TRBJ2-7, is as follows: DTGVSQNPRHKITKRGQNVTFRCDPISEHNRLYWYRQTLGQGPEFLTYFQNEAQLEKSRLLSDRFSAERPKGSFSTLEIQRTEQGDSAMYLCASSLVQDGAYEQYFGPGTRLTVT.

This clonotype was detected a few times. This chain uses TRBV6-6 with TRBJ1-2; D might be TRBD1 (6 bases). The CDR3 is 12 amino acids. The V end was cut by 6 bases, the J end by 4 bases, with 9 bases between. The germline V gene encodes CDR1 MNHNY and CDR2 SVGAGI (reference sequence). CDR3 DNA sequence: TGTGCCAGCAGGCCGGGGGCCTATGGCTACACCTTC. Encoded protein: CASRPGAYGYTF.

This clonotype occurred many times. CDR3 sequence (DNA): TGTGCCAGCAGCTTTAGCGACTACGAGCAGTACTTC. Protein product: CASSFSDYEQYF. The rearrangement joins TRBV11-3 to TRBJ2-7; TRBD2 is a possible D gene (5 bases). Germline values: CDR1 SGHNT, CDR2 YENEEA. CDR3 length equals 12 residues. V lost 3 bases, J lost 3 bases, and 6 bases lay in between.

This clonotype was picked up many times. The chain recombines TRBV2 with TRBJ2-5; 11 positions match TRBD1. Germline values: CDR1 SNHLY, CDR2 FYNNEI. The CDR3 sequence is 15 residues long. The V gene end was trimmed by 6 bases and the J gene end by 0 bases; junction bases not matched to a gene: 3. The CDR3 loop is CASRGQGGYQETQYF. The CDR3 bases are TGTGCCAGCAGGGGACAGGGGGGGTACCAAGAGACCCAGTACTTC.

This chain joins TRBV15 and TRBJ2-5, with D unclear. CDR1 and CDR2 (germline): LNHNV, YYDKDF (reference sequence). The ends were cut back, 1 base at V and 5 bases at J, with 8 bases in the middle. The CDR3 is made up of 13 amino acids. The CDR3 sequence: CATSRVGRETQYF. CDR3 nucleotide sequence: TGTGCCACCAGCAGAGTGGGTAGGGAGACCCAGTACTTC.

For this clonotype: This is likely a read error, given that the CDR3 carries no conserved phenylalanine or tryptophan at its end. V gene TRBV12-3 or TRBV12-4 combines with J gene TRBJ1-4, with a tentative D call TRBD1 (6 bases). The length of the CDR3 is 14 residues. Deletions cut 6 bases from V and 4 bases from J, with 12 bases between. This chain's CDR3 is CASSQGQYNEKLFL. CDR3 DNA sequence: TGTGCCAGCAGCCAAGGACAGTATAATGAAAAACTGTTTCTC.

The chain has TRBV19 and TRBJ1-4, with 7 bases fitting TRBD1. Germline V gene data show CDR1 as LNHDA and CDR2 as SQIVND (reference sequence). Losses at the gene ends were 3 bases for V and 4 bases for J; bases not matched to a gene: 8. This CDR3 is built from 16 residues. The CDR3 DNA reads TGTGCCAGTAGTATGGGGTATGGACAGGTTAATGAAAAACTGTTTTTT. It translates to CASSMGYGQVNEKLFF.

As regards this clonotype: Compared with germline, one end of the junction differs, possibly owing to a read error. The rearrangement joins TRBV7-7 to TRBJ2-5; TRBD2 matches at 11 bases. Germline CDR1 reads SSHAT; CDR2 reads FNYEAQ (reference sequence). The CDR3 is 15 amino acids. The CDR3 sequence is CASSSGLAAQETQYF. For the CDR3, the DNA is TGTGCTAGCAGCTCGGGACTAGCGGCCCAAGAGACCCAGTACTTC. The full variable domain, its missing parts supplied by reference TRBV7-7 and TRBJ2-5, is GAGVSQSPRYKVTKRGQDVTLRCDPISSHATLYWYQQALGQGPEFLTYFNYEAQPDKSGLPSDRFSAERPEGSISTLTIQRTEQRDSAMYRCASSSGLAAQETQYFGPGTRLLVL.

To note about this clonotype: A much more abundant neighbour one base away suggests this may be a read error. This chain uses TRBV12-3 or TRBV12-4 with TRBJ2-1; 7 positions agree with TRBD2. The CDR3 is 14 residues long. CDR3 residues: CVSSLVGGPDEQFF. The CDR3 DNA reads TGTGTCAGCAGTTTAGTGGGAGGGCCGGATGAGCAGTTCTTC.

Many counts were recorded for this clonotype. This chain joins TRBV12-3 or TRBV12-4 and TRBJ2-5; D possibly corresponds to TRBD1 (6 bases). The CDR3 has 16 amino acids. The V gene lost 6 bases and the J gene lost 6 bases, with 23 bases spanning the gap. The CDR3 DNA follows: TGTGCCAGCAGCCATTACCTGGATACAGGGAAACAGACCCAGTACTTC. This gives the protein CASSHYLDTGKQTQYF.

CDR3 bases: TGCAGTGCTCCGCCTAGCGGGGTTATTAGCTCTGGGGCCAACGTCCTGACTTTC. This codes for CSAPPSGVISSGANVLTF. The chain joins TRBV20-1 to TRBJ2-6; 9 bases fit TRBD2. The CDR3 is made up of 18 amino acids. Germline values: CDR1 DFQATT, CDR2 SNEGSKA (reference sequence). V was clipped by 5 bases and J by 0 bases; unmatched bases: 11.

Ten or more counts support this clonotype. The chain has TRBV2 and TRBJ2-3, with a weak D call TRBD1 (6 bases). V gave up 4 bases and J gave up 0 bases, with 14 bases separating them. The CDR3 covers 16 residues. The germline V gene encodes CDR1 SNHLY and CDR2 FYNNEI. CDR3 coding DNA: TGTGCCAGCAGTGCCGGGACAACCACTAGCACAGATACGCAGTATTTT. Translating gives CASSAGTTTSTDTQYF.

This clonotype was recorded a few times. One junction end disagrees with the germline gene, perhaps due to a read error. The V and J genes are TRBV6-5 and TRBJ1-3; no clear D gene. This CDR3 is 16 amino acids long. Germline lookup yields CDR1 MNHEY and CDR2 SVGAGI. The chain's CDR3 is CASSHSKWRSGNTIYF. Written as DNA, the CDR3 is TGTGCCAGCAGTCACTCGAAATGGAGGTCAGGAAACACCATATATTTT.

The CDR3 DNA follows: TGCAGCGTAACTAGCGGGGCAACCACAGATACGCAGTATTTT. This gives the protein CSVTSGATTDTQYF. The V and J genes are TRBV29-1 and TRBJ2-3; the match to TRBD2 covers 10 bases. CDR3 length: 14 residues. Germline trimming cut 6 bases from V and 2 bases from J; bases unmatched to any gene: 5. CDR1 and CDR2 (germline): SQVTM, ANQGSEA.

This clonotype has at least ten counts. The V and J genes are TRBV12-3 or TRBV12-4 and TRBJ2-5; D remains ambiguous. V was cut by 1 base and J by 0 bases, with 6 bases left in between. This CDR3 comprises 14 residues. CDR3 bases: TGTGCCAGCAGTTTAGAGGGATACCAAGAGACCCAGTACTTC. Protein: CASSLEGYQETQYF.

At least ten counts were recorded for this clonotype. The rearrangement joins TRBV5-8 to TRBJ2-7, with D possibly being TRBD1 (6 bases). This CDR3 contains 13 residues. V was clipped by 2 bases and J by 5 bases, with 11 bases between them. Germline V gives CDR1 SGHTS, CDR2 YDEGEE. The CDR3 spells CASSFGTFNEQYF. In DNA, the CDR3 is TGTGCCAGCAGCTTCGGGACATTCAACGAGCAGTACTTC.

This clonotype came up many times. J is TRBJ1-2 and V is TRBV19; 7 nucleotides agree with TRBD1. The CDR3 is 16 amino acids. V dropped 4 bases and J dropped 1; count of bases not matched to a gene: 9. Germline loops: CDR1 LNHDA, CDR2 SQIVND (reference sequence). The CDR3 DNA sequence: TGTGCCAGTAGTACACTGGGACAGTATGTTAACTATGGCTACACCTTC. Translation gives CASSTLGQYVNYGYTF.

The chain combines TRBV28 with TRBJ2-1, with 7 bases lining up with TRBD2. CDR1 and CDR2 from the germline V gene are MDHEN and SYDVKM. V lost 3 bases and J lost 0; bases outside the gene matches: 8. There are 17 residues in the CDR3. The chain's CDR3 is CASSFPSGKRSYNEQFF. DNA for the CDR3: TGTGCCAGCAGTTTTCCCAGCGGGAAACGCTCCTACAATGAGCAGTTCTTC. Full variable domain (remainder filled in from reference TRBV28 and TRBJ2-1): DVKVTQSSRYLVKRTGEKVFLECVQDMDHENMFWYRQDPGLGLRLIYFSYDVKMKEKGDIPEGYSVSREKKERFSLILESASTNQTSMYLCASSFPSGKRSYNEQFFGPGTRLTVL.